The 13 T cell receptor beta chains given below trace back to one sample, sequenced in a study of identical twins (dated by TCRdb to 2015 to 2016). Libraries were built with 5' RACE. Sequencing used an Illumina HiSeq 2000. TCRdb redid the processing of the public reads, applying fastp at Q25 and MiXCR, and retained in-frame beta chains. Duplicate CDR3 protein sequences are folded into a single record with the most common DNA and genes. This sample gives approximately 500,000 distinct CDR3 sequences in total; approximately 24% of them show up just once. Of the sample, 2.9% is held by the ten largest clones. The same data also contributed to another study, on T cells expressing NK-cell markers.

The sequenced sample was CD4+ T cells sorted from blood. These receptors all stem from a woman younger than 35 in good health.

This clonotype was counted only a few times. This chain joins TRBV6-1 and TRBJ2-7; 7 bases line up with TRBD1. Trimming cost V 10 bases and J 4 bases; bases outside gene matches: 10. CDR3 size: 13 residues. Germline V gene data show CDR1 as MNHNS and CDR2 as SASEGT. CDR3 sequence (DNA): TGTGCCATCTCGGACAGGAGAGAATACGAGCAGTACTTC. Its translation: CAISDRREYEQYF.

This clonotype showed up just a few times. The chain uses TRBV6-1 and TRBJ1-2, with D maybe TRBD1 (5 bases). Germline V gene data show CDR1 as MNHNS and CDR2 as SASEGT. The CDR3 spans 13 residues. Trimming removed 7 bases from V and 2 bases from J, with 11 bases in between. CDR3 in amino acids: CASKAAGNYGYTF. The CDR3, as DNA: TGTGCCAGCAAAGCGGCAGGGAACTATGGCTACACCTTC.

J is TRBJ2-7 and V is TRBV12-5; D gene uncertain. Germline V gene lookup returns CDR1 LGHNT and CDR2 FRNRAP. Trimming took 6 bases from V and 5 from J, leaving 5 bases between them. The CDR3 contains 10 residues. DNA for the CDR3: TGTGCTAGTGGCCAAAACGAGCAGTACTTC. This encodes CASGQNEQYF.

This clonotype appeared a few times. This chain uses TRBV10-3 with TRBJ2-5; 8 positions agree with TRBD1. The germline CDR1 and CDR2 sequences are ENHRY and SYGVKD. The CDR3 is 13 residues long. Losses at the gene ends were 6 bases for V and 2 bases for J; bases not matched to a gene: 2. The CDR3 DNA follows: TGTGCCATCAGCACAGGGGGACAAGAGACCCAGTACTTC. Translation gives CAISTGGQETQYF.

This clonotype was found a few times. This chain joins TRBV12-3 or TRBV12-4 and TRBJ2-7, with 10 bases identical to TRBD1. Losses at the gene ends were 5 bases for V and 1 base for J; bases not matched to a gene: 5. CDR3 size: 15 residues. CDR3 in DNA: TGTGCCAGCAGTCAGGGACAGGGGAAATCCTACGAGCAGTACTTC. Translating gives CASSQGQGKSYEQYF.

This clonotype was seen a handful of times. The chain joins TRBV12-3 or TRBV12-4 to TRBJ2-7; D gene uncertain. V shed 2 bases and J shed 4 bases, with 9 bases lying between them. This CDR3 has 13 residues. CDR3 DNA: TGTGCCAGCAGTTTAATGGATCATTACGAGCAGTACTTC. This encodes CASSLMDHYEQYF.

This clonotype was seen many times. This chain links TRBV4-1 with TRBJ1-2; D remains ambiguous. V lost 3 bases and J lost 8, with 16 bases in between. The CDR3 extends over 14 amino acids. CDR1 and CDR2 from the germline V gene are MGHRA and YSYEKL. The CDR3 nucleotides are TGCGCCAGCAGCCAGGGAACTTCATGGTTGGGCTACACCTTC. It encodes CASSQGTSWLGYTF.

This rearrangement joins TRBV6-5 to TRBJ2-7; D is uncertain. This CDR3 spans 11 amino acids. CDR1 and CDR2 (germline): MNHEY, SVGAGI. Trimming stripped 2 bases from V and 9 bases from J, with 8 bases between. The CDR3 DNA reads TGTGCCAGCAGTTACGCAACTGTGCAGTACTTC. This codes for CASSYATVQYF.

This clonotype appeared many times. The rearrangement uses TRBV3-1 and TRBJ2-7; D is possibly TRBD1 (5 bases). Trimming removed 3 bases at V and 2 bases at J, with 5 bases between. Germline assignment: CDR1 LGHDT and CDR2 YNNKEL (reference sequence). The CDR3 runs 12 residues. This chain's CDR3 is CASSQGPYEQYF. CDR3 coding DNA: TGTGCCAGCAGCCAGGGGCCCTACGAGCAGTACTTC.

The rearrangement joins TRBV6-2 or TRBV6-3 to TRBJ2-6, with D hard to call. Trimming took off 7 bases at V and 5 bases at J, with 15 bases between the two ends. CDR3 size: 15 residues. From germline, CDR1 is MNHEY and CDR2 SVGEGT. The CDR3 is CASNERDFRANVLTF. CDR3 bases: TGTGCCAGCAACGAAAGGGATTTCAGGGCCAACGTCCTGACTTTC.

This chain connects TRBV20-1 to TRBJ2-5; tentative D call: TRBD2 (5 bases). The germline gives CDR1 DFQATT, CDR2 SNEGSKA (reference sequence). The V end lost 0 bases, the J end lost 2 bases, and 16 bases lay between the germline ends. The length of the CDR3 is 16 residues. The DNA of the CDR3 is TGCAGTGCTAGAGATTTGAGGGCGGCTGTTCAAGAGACCCAGTACTTC. Translation: CSARDLRAAVQETQYF.

This clonotype was detected many times. The chain carries TRBV20-1 and TRBJ2-5; 9 bases fit TRBD2. Trimming took 5 bases from V and 2 from J; bases not matched to a gene: 9. Germline V CDR1 and CDR2: DFQATT, SNEGSKA (reference sequence). This CDR3 is 15 amino acids long. This chain's CDR3 is CSAVRGGGGQETQYF. The CDR3 DNA sequence: TGCAGTGCTGTCCGAGGCGGGGGGGGACAAGAGACCCAGTACTTC.

The chain links TRBV7-9 to TRBJ2-5; TRBD2 aligns across 8 bases. This CDR3 is built from 14 residues. The germline CDR1 and CDR2 sequences are SEHNR and FQNEAQ (reference sequence). V trimming: 1 base; J trimming: 5 bases; junction bases outside the gene matches: 3. CDR3 bases: TGTGCCAGCAGCTTAGTAGCGGGGAAGGAGACCCAGTACTTC. Protein: CASSLVAGKETQYF.